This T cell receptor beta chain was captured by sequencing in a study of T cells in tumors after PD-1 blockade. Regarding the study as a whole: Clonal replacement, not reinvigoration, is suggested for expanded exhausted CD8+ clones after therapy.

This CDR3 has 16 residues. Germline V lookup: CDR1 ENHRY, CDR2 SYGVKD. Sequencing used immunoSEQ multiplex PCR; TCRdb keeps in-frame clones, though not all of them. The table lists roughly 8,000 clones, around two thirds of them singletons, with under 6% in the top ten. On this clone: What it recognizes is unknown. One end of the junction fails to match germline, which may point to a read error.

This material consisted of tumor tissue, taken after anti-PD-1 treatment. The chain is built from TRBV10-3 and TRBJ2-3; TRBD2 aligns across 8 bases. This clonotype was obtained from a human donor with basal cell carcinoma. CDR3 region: CAINEGGGGPPDTQYF. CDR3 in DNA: TGTGCCATCAATGAGGGCGGCGGGGGGCCCCCAGATACGCAGTATTTT.